The sample holds many counts of the clone carrying this T cell receptor (beta chain). These data belong to a study of CD8+CD57+ T cells in acquired aplastic anemia. Study-level background: Healthy donors gave 10 million or so reads on average for CD4+ cells.

For CDR3 and TCR beta VDJ profiling, genomic DNA was the template used. A single record per CDR3 protein comes from TCRdb applying MiXCR to the reads. The sample lists about 140,000 distinct CDR3 sequences; less than 45% were seen once. Specimen: sorted CD4+, CD8+, or CD8+CD57+ T cells (not recorded which) from PBMCs. The TCR originated in a human donor in good health, serving as a control.

The chain's CDR3 is CASLRTQGEKLFF. The CDR3 DNA is TGTGCCAGCCTCAGGACACAGGGGGAAAAACTGTTTTTT. V usage is TRBV6-1 and J usage is TRBJ1-4; 7 bases are shared with TRBD1. The CDR3 loop spans 13 amino acids. The V and J ends lost 8 bases and 8 bases, in that order; junction bases with no gene match: 8. Germline V CDR1 and CDR2: MNHNS, SASEGT.